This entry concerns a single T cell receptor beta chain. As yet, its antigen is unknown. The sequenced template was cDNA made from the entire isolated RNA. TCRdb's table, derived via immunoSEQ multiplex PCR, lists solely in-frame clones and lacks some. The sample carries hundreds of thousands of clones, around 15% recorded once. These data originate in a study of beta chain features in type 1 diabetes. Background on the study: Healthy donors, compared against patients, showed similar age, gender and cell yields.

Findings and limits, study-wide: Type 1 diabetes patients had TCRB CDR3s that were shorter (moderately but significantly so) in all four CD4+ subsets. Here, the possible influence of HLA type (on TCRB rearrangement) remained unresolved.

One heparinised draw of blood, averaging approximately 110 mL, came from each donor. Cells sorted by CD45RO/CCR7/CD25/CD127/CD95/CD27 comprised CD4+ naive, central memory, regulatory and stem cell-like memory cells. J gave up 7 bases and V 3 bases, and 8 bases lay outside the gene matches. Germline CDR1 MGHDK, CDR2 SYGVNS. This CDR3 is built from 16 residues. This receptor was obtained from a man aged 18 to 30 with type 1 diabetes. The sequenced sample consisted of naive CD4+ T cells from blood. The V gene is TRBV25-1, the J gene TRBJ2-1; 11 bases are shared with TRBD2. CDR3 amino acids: CASSDMSASGRNEQFF. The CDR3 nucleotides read TGTGCCAGCAGTGATATGAGTGCTAGCGGGAGGAATGAGCAGTTCTTC.